The 29 T cell receptor beta chains presented below share a single source sample, sequenced in a study of Ad26.COV2.S vaccination and SARS-CoV-2 variants. Profiling relied on immunoSEQ multiplex PCR, and the TCRdb table lists in-frame clones only, not all of them. The sample lists some 340,000 clones, around 84% occurring once. The sample's treatment: around 19 received Ad26.COV2.S at low or high dose, single or two shots; roughly five received placebo; per-sample allocation not given. At day 63 after the first vaccine or placebo injection, samples were drawn. The source was peripheral blood, collected in a trial of Ad26.COV2.S vaccine versus placebo. All receptors come from a person between 18 and 60 years old who received the Ad26.COV2.S COVID-19 vaccine or a placebo.

This chain joins TRBV5-1 and TRBJ2-2; 11 positions agree with TRBD2. Per germline, CDR1 SGHRS and CDR2 YFSETQ. The CDR3 is 15 amino acids. The ends lost 9 bases at V and 4 bases at J; junction bases unmatched: 8. The CDR3 region is CATQTSGALTGELFF. CDR3 nucleotide sequence: TGCGCCACCCAGACTAGCGGGGCCCTCACCGGGGAGCTGTTTTTT.

The sample holds one count of this clone. This sequence joins TRBV6-2 or TRBV6-3 and TRBJ1-1; a weak D match, TRBD1 (5 bases). Germline-derived CDR1 and CDR2 are MNHEY and SVGEGT. The V end was cut by 2 bases, the J end by 1 base, with 11 bases between. This CDR3 is 15 amino acids long. The CDR3 DNA is TGTGCCAGCAGTTACGGGGCGCAGGGGAACACTGAAGCTTTCTTT. Encoded protein: CASSYGAQGNTEAFF.

The rearrangement uses TRBV6-2 or TRBV6-3 and TRBJ1-1; D call uncertain. Germline values: CDR1 MNHEY, CDR2 SVGEGT. This CDR3 spans 14 amino acids. Between the trimmed V and J ends, which lost 5 bases and 2 bases, there was a span of 12 bases. CDR3 protein: CASSTAGPNTEAFF. CDR3 sequence (DNA): TGTGCCAGCAGTACGGCCGGGCCTAACACTGAAGCTTTCTTT.

The chain has TRBV11-2 and TRBJ2-7, with TRBD1 as a possible D gene (5 bases). The V gene's germline CDR1 is SGHAT and CDR2 FQNNGV. The germline V and J ends were trimmed by 2 bases and 2 bases, with 7 bases remaining between them. The CDR3 totals 13 residues. The CDR3 reads CASSLTGPYEQYF. CDR3 in DNA: TGTGCCAGCAGCTTAACAGGTCCCTACGAGCAGTACTTC.

This clone was observed a single time. This chain links TRBV7-2 with TRBJ1-5; D not certain. The CDR3 totals 12 residues. Germline assignment: CDR1 SGHTA and CDR2 FQGNSA. V was clipped by 10 bases and J by 4 bases, with 11 bases between them. CDR3 sequence: CATSESNQPQHF. In DNA form, the CDR3 reads TGTGCCACCTCCGAGTCTAATCAGCCCCAGCATTTT.

The chain couples TRBV7-2 to TRBJ1-4; TRBD1 is a possible D gene (5 bases). The CDR3 is made up of 15 amino acids. Germline CDR1 and CDR2: SGHTA and FQGNSA. Trimming took off 5 bases at V and 5 bases at J, with 15 bases between the two ends. CDR3 nucleotides: TGTGCCAGCAGCCCTAGGGACCGACCAAATGAAAAACTGTTTTTT. It specifies CASSPRDRPNEKLFF.

The gene calls are TRBV7-2 and TRBJ1-4; TRBD1 matches 10 bases. Germline loops: CDR1 SGHTA, CDR2 FQGNSA. The V segment lost 2 bases and the J segment 9 bases; nucleotides outside the gene matches: 3. The length of the CDR3 is 14 residues. As DNA, the CDR3 is TGTGCCAGCAGCTTATGGACAGGGGGGAAAAAACTGTTTTTT. This translates into CASSLWTGGKKLFF.

The genes are TRBV7-9 and TRBJ1-2; D gene uncertain. Germline V gene lookup returns CDR1 SEHNR and CDR2 FQNEAQ (reference sequence). Deletions cut 1 base from V and 5 bases from J, with 11 bases between. There are 14 residues in the CDR3. CDR3 amino acids: CASSLGSGSYGYTF. The CDR3 coding sequence is TGTGCCAGCAGCTTAGGCTCCGGTTCTTATGGCTACACCTTC.

This clone was seen only once. The chain carries TRBV30 and TRBJ2-3; TRBD1 matches at 9 bases. The CDR3 spans 15 residues. From germline, CDR1 is GTSNPN and CDR2 SVGIG (reference sequence). V dropped 2 bases and J dropped 2; count of bases not matched to a gene: 5. CDR3 sequence: CAWSTGQGSTDTQYF. The CDR3 coding sequence is TGTGCCTGGAGTACGGGACAGGGATCCACAGATACGCAGTATTTT.

The J gene is TRBJ2-5, the V gene TRBV9; 7 positions match TRBD2. Germline V gives CDR1 SGDLS, CDR2 YYNGEE. J gave up 1 base and V 2 bases, and 8 bases lay outside the gene matches. The CDR3 is 16 residues long. CDR3 DNA: TGTGCCAGCAGCGTCCTTGGGACTAACCCCCAAGAGACCCAGTACTTC. This translates into CASSVLGTNPQETQYF.

This clone was seen repeatedly, ten times or more. The chain links TRBV11-3 to TRBJ2-2, with D tentatively TRBD1 (5 bases). The CDR3 contains 18 residues. Germline V gene lookup returns CDR1 SGHNT and CDR2 YENEEA. Trimming pared 0 bases from V and 1 base from J, leaving 15 bases between. Here the CDR3 reads CASSLDTPGIMNTGELFF. DNA for the CDR3: TGTGCCAGCAGCTTAGATACGCCAGGGATTATGAACACCGGGGAGCTGTTTTTT.

The CDR3, as DNA: TGTGCCAGCAGCGGACAGGGGGCCAATTCACCCCTCCACTTT. Protein: CASSGQGANSPLHF. J is TRBJ1-6 and V is TRBV3-1 (or the pseudogene TRBV3-2); 11 positions agree with TRBD1. From germline, CDR1 is LGHDT and CDR2 YNNKEL (reference sequence). The length of the CDR3 is 14 residues. Germline trimming cut 5 bases from V and 7 bases from J; bases unmatched to any gene: 1.

This clone was picked up one time. The CDR3 nucleotides are TGTGCCAGCTCACAGGCGGGGGGCAACAATCAGCCCCAGCATTTT. Encoded protein: CASSQAGGNNQPQHF. This chain uses TRBV18 with TRBJ1-5, with a weak D call TRBD1 (6 bases). This CDR3 spans 15 amino acids. Trimming left V 4 bases short and J 3 bases short, with 13 bases between. CDR1 is KGHSH, CDR2 LQKENI, per germline. The entire variable domain, with the rest obtained from reference TRBV18 and TRBJ1-5, is as follows: NAGVMQNPRHLVRRRGQEARLRCSPMKGHSHVYWYRQLPEEGLKFMVYLQKENIIDESGMPKERFSAEFPKEGPSILRIQQVVRGDSAAYFCASSQAGGNNQPQHFGDGTRLSIL.

The chain is built from TRBV11-2 and TRBJ2-6; 8 nucleotides align to TRBD2. J lost 2 bases, V lost 1 base, and 1 base had no gene match. CDR3 length: 16 amino acids. In germline, CDR1 is SGHAT, CDR2 FQNNGV. The CDR3 sequence is CASSLAGGTGANVLTF. The CDR3 DNA reads TGTGCCAGCAGCTTAGCGGGGGGGACTGGGGCCAACGTCCTGACTTTC.

This clone was detected only once. The rearrangement joins TRBV7-9 to TRBJ2-3, with D maybe TRBD2 (5 bases). The length of the CDR3 is 12 residues. Germline V gene sequence: CDR1 SEHNR, CDR2 FQNEAQ (reference sequence). The V gene lost 6 bases and the J gene lost 7 bases, with 11 bases spanning the gap. This chain's CDR3 is CASSPNGNTQYF. CDR3 sequence (DNA): TGTGCCAGCAGTCCAAACGGGAATACGCAGTATTTT.

V is TRBV11-3 and J is TRBJ2-2, with D uncertain. Trimming removed 5 bases at V and 6 bases at J, with 10 bases between. The CDR3 covers 13 residues. Germline CDR1 reads SGHNT; CDR2 reads YENEEA. CDR3 sequence reads: CASSGSVPGELFF. For the CDR3, the DNA is TGTGCCAGCAGCGGGTCAGTTCCCGGGGAGCTGTTTTTT.

V is TRBV6-5 and J is TRBJ2-7; maybe TRBD1 (5 bases). Germline lookup yields CDR1 MNHEY and CDR2 SVGAGI. The V end was cut by 7 bases, the J end by 3 bases, with 13 bases between. This CDR3 comprises 13 residues. The DNA for the CDR3 is TGTGCCAGCATCTCCGACAGACACTACGAGCAGTACTTC. This translates into CASISDRHYEQYF.

The chain links TRBV5-4 to TRBJ2-3; 9 bases agree with TRBD2. Germline V gene data show CDR1 as SGHNT and CDR2 as YYREEE (reference sequence). Unmatched junction bases numbered 7, after V lost 0 bases and J lost 5 bases. This CDR3 has 16 residues. In DNA form, the CDR3 reads TGTGCCAGCAGCTTGGCCAAGGCGGGGGGGCAAGATACGCAGTATTTT. It specifies CASSLAKAGGQDTQYF.

V usage is TRBV3-1 (or the pseudogene TRBV3-2) and J usage is TRBJ1-5, with unresolved D. Germline CDR1 reads LGHDT; CDR2 reads YNNKEL (reference sequence). V was pared by 0 bases and J by 7 bases, with 7 bases between. CDR3 length: 13 residues. The CDR3 protein is CASSQDIMQPQHF. CDR3 DNA: TGTGCCAGCAGCCAAGATATAATGCAGCCCCAGCATTTT.

This clone occurred once. The chain carries TRBV6-2 or TRBV6-3 and TRBJ1-5; possible D gene TRBD1, 5 bases. CDR1 is MNHEY and CDR2 is SVGEGT in the germline V gene. The ends were cut back, 2 bases at V and 0 bases at J, with 20 bases in the middle. The CDR3 contains 19 residues. The DNA for the CDR3 is TGTGCCAGCAGTTACACCAGAGGGGAATCAATTCATAGCAATCAGCCCCAGCATTTT. Its protein is CASSYTRGESIHSNQPQHF.

The chain couples TRBV19 to TRBJ2-1; 9 nucleotides align to TRBD2. The CDR3 consists of 17 residues. Germline V lookup: CDR1 LNHDA, CDR2 SQIVND (reference sequence). The V and J ends lost 7 bases and 5 bases, in that order; junction bases with no gene match: 15. CDR3 sequence reads: CASKGGGGALGNNEQFF. The CDR3, as DNA: TGTGCCAGTAAGGGTGGCGGGGGGGCCTTGGGGAACAATGAGCAGTTCTTC.

This sequence joins TRBV4-1 and TRBJ1-3; D is perhaps TRBD1 (6 bases). V was shortened by 0 bases and J by 3 bases, with 18 bases between the two germline ends. CDR1 MGHRA and CDR2 YSYEKL come from the germline V gene. The CDR3 extends over 18 amino acids. This CDR3 is CASSQEGGQGRLGNTIYF. Written as DNA, the CDR3 is TGCGCCAGCAGCCAAGAGGGGGGGCAGGGGCGCCTTGGAAACACCATATATTTT.

The chain employs TRBV25-1 and TRBJ2-5; D may be TRBD2 (5 bases). Germline CDR1 and CDR2: MGHDK and SYGVNS. Trimming took off 6 bases at V and 5 bases at J, with 16 bases between the two ends. CDR3 length: 14 residues. The CDR3 reads CASSVGGPGETQYF. The CDR3 DNA follows: TGTGCCAGCAGCGTAGGAGGTCCTGGGGAGACCCAGTACTTC. Drawing the rest from reference TRBV25-1 and TRBJ2-5, the complete variable domain is EADIYQTPRYLVIGTGKKITLECSQTMGHDKMYWYQQDPGMELHLIHYSYGVNSTEKGDLSSESTVSRIRTEHFPLTLESARPSHTSQYLCASSVGGPGETQYFGPGTRLLVL.

The V gene is TRBV19, the J gene TRBJ1-5; D uncertain. The V gene lost 5 bases and the J gene lost 5 bases, with 25 bases spanning the gap. The V gene's germline CDR1 is LNHDA and CDR2 SQIVND (reference sequence). The CDR3 loop spans 18 amino acids. The CDR3 nucleotides read TGTGCCAGTAGTTTCTCCCGGCAGCTACAGCTTAAATATCAGCCCCAGCATTTT. Translated, it gives CASSFSRQLQLKYQPQHF. The variable domain in full, completed from reference TRBV19 and TRBJ1-5, reads DGGITQSPKYLFRKEGQNVTLSCEQNLNHDAMYWYRQDPGQGLRLIYYSQIVNDFQKGDIAEGYSVSREKKESFPLTVTSAQKNPTAFYLCASSFSRQLQLKYQPQHFGDGTRLSIL.

This chain uses TRBV11-2 with TRBJ1-1, with a weak D call TRBD1 (6 bases). The CDR3 is 12 residues long. V dropped 5 bases and J dropped 12 bases, with 16 bases sitting between them. CDR1 SGHAT and CDR2 FQNNGV come from the germline V gene. Here the CDR3 reads CASSTGGLGPFF. The CDR3 nucleotides are TGTGCCAGCAGCACTGGGGGCCTAGGGCCTTTCTTT. The variable domain in full, with the rest retrieved from reference TRBV11-2 and TRBJ1-1, is EAGVAQSPRYKIIEKRQSVAFWCNPISGHATLYWYQQILGQGPKLLIQFQNNGVVDDSQLPKDRFSAERLKGVDSTLKIQPAKLEDSAVYLCASSTGGLGPFFGQGTRLTVV.

This clone came up once. The chain employs TRBV6-2 or TRBV6-3 and TRBJ1-5; D is unresolved. Trimming took 2 bases from V and 4 from J, leaving 15 bases between them. This CDR3 has 16 amino acids. Germline-derived CDR1 and CDR2 are MNHEY and SVGEGT. The CDR3 loop is CASSYHNPGLNQPQHF. The CDR3 nucleotides read TGTGCCAGCAGTTACCACAACCCGGGTCTGAATCAGCCCCAGCATTTT.

With regard to this clone: This CDR3 is also generated by other DNA sequences in the sample. The chain is built from TRBV6-5 and TRBJ2-3; D is unclear. In germline, CDR1 is MNHEY, CDR2 SVGAGI. The CDR3 is made up of 12 amino acids. The germline V and J ends were trimmed by 6 bases and 6 bases, with 10 bases remaining between them. This chain's CDR3 is CASSRPPDTQYF. The CDR3, as DNA: TGTGCCAGCAGCCGCCCCCCGGATACGCAGTATTTT.

The chain is built from TRBV19 and TRBJ1-5; tentatively, D is TRBD1 (5 bases). This CDR3 has 13 amino acids. The ends were cut back, 0 bases at V and 11 bases at J, with 11 bases in the middle. The germline CDR1 and CDR2 sequences are LNHDA and SQIVND (reference sequence). CDR3 region: CASSIDLPGAQHF. CDR3 nucleotide sequence: TGTGCCAGTAGTATAGATCTCCCGGGGGCCCAGCATTTT.

This clone was found a few times. The V and J genes are TRBV19 and TRBJ1-6, with 12 bases matching TRBD1. This CDR3 contains 16 residues. V lost 0 bases, J lost 8 bases, and 2 bases stayed unmatched. Germline-derived CDR1 and CDR2 are LNHDA and SQIVND (reference sequence). CDR3 protein: CASSIEGQGAYSPLHF. CDR3 nucleotides: TGTGCCAGTAGTATAGAGGGACAGGGGGCTTATTCACCCCTCCACTTT.